This T cell receptor (beta chain) appears in the sequencing data of a study of early T cells in non-severe SARS-CoV-2 infection. The CDR3 runs 13 residues. V was pared by 1 base and J by 7 bases, with 10 bases between. Per germline, CDR1 MNHNS and CDR2 SASEGT. This clonotype was counted at least ten times. TCRdb re-called the 5' RACE reads through MiXCR, storing one row per CDR3 protein. The sample contains about 26,000 distinct CDR3 sequences, around 4.5% of which appear only once. This sequence joins TRBV6-1 and TRBJ2-5, with D tentatively TRBD1 (5 bases). Source material: whole blood. The TCR sequence derives from an adult who was a healthcare worker with PCR-confirmed SARS-CoV-2 infection or an uninfected control (not recorded which). CDR3 protein: CASSEDPRGTQYF. CDR3 DNA: TGTGCCAGCAGTGAAGATCCTAGGGGGACCCAGTACTTC.